This T cell receptor (beta chain) was identified during a study of technical replicates of blood from a handful of donors. The assay was immunoSEQ multiplex PCR, and TCRdb's table has in-frame clones only and misses some. The repertoire has about 16,000 clones, approximately 87% of them found once; the top ten carry more than 9%. This clonotype was obtained from a human donor in good health. What was sequenced was PBMCs.

This chain's CDR3 is CASNRGLAGLNEQFF. CDR3 nucleotide sequence: TGTGCCAGCAATAGAGGACTAGCGGGTTTGAATGAGCAGTTCTTC. The chain employs TRBV7-2 and TRBJ2-1, with 11 bases that match TRBD2. Germline V lookup: CDR1 SGHTA, CDR2 FQGNSA. Trimming at V came to 7 bases and at J to 7 bases, leaving 9 bases not matched to a gene. CDR3 length: 15 amino acids.